One and the same sample provided the 18 T cell receptor beta chains below, sequenced in a study of T cells after yellow fever vaccination. Each CDR3 protein is one row after TCRdb ran MiXCR on the 5' RACE reads. The sample contains some 670,000 distinct CDR3 sequences, approximately 13% of which appear only once. This material consisted of PBMCs, taken on the day of the yellow fever booster vaccination. The receptors originated from a man aged 30-40 years who received the YFV17D yellow fever vaccine.

The chain uses TRBV20-1 and TRBJ2-3; 9 nucleotides align to TRBD2. This CDR3 has 14 amino acids. The trim removed 5 bases at V and 2 bases at J, leaving 5 bases unmatched. Per germline, CDR1 DFQATT and CDR2 SNEGSKA (reference sequence). Here the CDR3 DNA reads TGCAGTGCTTGGGCGGGAGGGTTCACAGATACGCAGTATTTT. Its protein product is CSAWAGGFTDTQYF.

The V gene is TRBV20-1, the J gene TRBJ1-3, with 7 bases matching TRBD1. CDR1 DFQATT and CDR2 SNEGSKA come from the germline V gene (reference sequence). This CDR3 has 14 amino acids. The J segment lost 4 bases and the V segment lost 3 bases, leaving 6 bases of the junction unmatched. The chain's CDR3 is CSASDRAGGNTIYF. The CDR3 DNA reads TGCAGTGCTAGTGACAGGGCGGGAGGAAACACCATATATTTT.

The rearrangement links TRBV10-3 to TRBJ1-2; a weak D match, TRBD1 (5 bases). Germline V gene lookup returns CDR1 ENHRY and CDR2 SYGVKD. Trimming pared 4 bases from V and 8 bases from J, leaving 17 bases between. The CDR3 covers 14 residues. CDR3 residues: CAISAWEGQEGYTF. For the CDR3, the DNA is TGTGCCATCAGTGCTTGGGAGGGGCAAGAAGGCTACACCTTC.

The chain couples TRBV12-3 or TRBV12-4 to TRBJ1-1; TRBD1 agrees at 10 bases. The J segment lost 5 bases and the V segment lost 6 bases, leaving 12 bases of the junction unmatched. The CDR3 has 16 amino acids. CDR3 protein: CASRPRQGAEGTEAFF. In DNA form, the CDR3 reads TGTGCCAGCAGGCCAAGACAGGGGGCGGAGGGAACTGAAGCTTTCTTT.

This chain links TRBV5-1 with TRBJ2-7; tentatively, D is TRBD1 (5 bases). The CDR3 runs 14 residues. CDR1 SGHRS and CDR2 YFSETQ come from the germline V gene. V lost 4 bases, J lost 5 bases, and 16 bases lay in between. The CDR3 sequence: CASSQGHLANEQYF. The CDR3 nucleotides read TGCGCCAGCAGCCAAGGACACCTGGCTAACGAGCAGTACTTC.

There are a few counts of this clonotype. The chain recombines TRBV4-3 with TRBJ2-1; maybe TRBD2 (6 bases). Trimming took off 0 bases at V and 0 bases at J, with 15 bases between the two ends. CDR3 length: 18 amino acids. Germline V gene sequence: CDR1 LGHNA, CDR2 YSLEER. CDR3 amino acids: CASSQEGRDGSSYNEQFF. The CDR3 DNA follows: TGCGCCAGCAGCCAAGAGGGCAGGGACGGGAGCTCCTACAATGAGCAGTTCTTC.

The V gene is TRBV7-2, the J gene TRBJ2-2; D could derive from TRBD1 or TRBD2 (6 bases each). The CDR3 has 15 amino acids. Between the trimmed V and J ends, which lost 2 bases and 4 bases, there was a span of 11 bases. CDR1 SGHTA and CDR2 FQGNSA come from the germline V gene. The CDR3 region has the DNA TGTGCCAGCAGCTTAAAAGGGGGGTCCACCGGGGAGCTGTTTTTT. It translates to CASSLKGGSTGELFF.

The chain couples TRBV6-5 to TRBJ2-3, with 10 bases that match TRBD2. In germline, CDR1 is MNHEY, CDR2 SVGAGI. CDR3 length equals 15 residues. The V segment lost 0 bases and the J segment 5 bases; nucleotides outside the gene matches: 2. CDR3 loop: CASSYSLAGVDTQYF. CDR3 DNA sequence: TGTGCCAGCAGTTACTCCCTAGCGGGAGTAGATACGCAGTATTTT.

V and J are TRBV20-1 and TRBJ2-2; 9 positions match TRBD2. V shed 4 bases and J 0 bases; nucleotides not matched to a gene: 3. The CDR3 contains 15 residues. Germline CDR1 is DFQATT and CDR2 is SNEGSKA (reference sequence). The CDR3 is CSAMAGGSNTGELFF. CDR3 sequence (DNA): TGCAGTGCTATGGCGGGAGGGTCGAACACCGGGGAGCTGTTTTTT.

The V and J genes are TRBV20-1 and TRBJ2-7; 11 bases are shared with TRBD2. The CDR3 runs 14 residues. V lost 6 bases and J lost 2; bases outside the gene matches: 6. The germline V gene has CDR1 DFQATT and CDR2 SNEGSKA (reference sequence). CDR3 amino acids: CSAIRLAGPYEQYF. The CDR3 region has the DNA TGCAGTGCCATTCGACTAGCGGGGCCCTACGAGCAGTACTTC.

This clonotype showed up just a few times. This chain joins TRBV6-1 and TRBJ1-2; a possible D gene is TRBD1 (5 bases). CDR1 and CDR2 from the germline V gene are MNHNS and SASEGT. This CDR3 region has 15 residues. The germline V and J ends were trimmed by 6 bases and 2 bases, with 16 bases remaining between them. The DNA of the CDR3 is TGTGCCAGCAGGGCACAGGCGCTTAGAAACTATGGCTACACCTTC. It translates to CASRAQALRNYGYTF.

In DNA form, the CDR3 reads TGTGCCAGCAGCTCACGGACGATGTACGAGCAGTACTTC. It codes for CASSSRTMYEQYF. The V gene is TRBV11-2, the J gene TRBJ2-7; D unresolved. The CDR3 loop spans 13 amino acids. The ends were cut back, 4 bases at V and 4 bases at J, with 11 bases in the middle. CDR1 is SGHAT and CDR2 is FQNNGV in the germline V gene.

The table lists this clonotype with a few counts. The chain employs TRBV20-1 and TRBJ1-5; the D is unclear. From germline, CDR1 is DFQATT and CDR2 SNEGSKA (reference sequence). V lost 1 base and J 0 bases, leaving 10 bases between the germline ends. The CDR3 runs to 15 residues. The CDR3 nucleotides are TGCAGTGCTAGAGGTCGACTACTTAGCAATCAGCCCCAGCATTTT. Translating gives CSARGRLLSNQPQHF.

The J gene is TRBJ2-3, the V gene TRBV15; 12 bases are shared with TRBD2. This CDR3 has 16 amino acids. The V and J ends lost 4 bases and 1 base, in that order; junction bases with no gene match: 3. Germline V CDR1 and CDR2: LNHNV, YYDKDF (reference sequence). The CDR3 here is CATSTGTSGRTDTQYF. DNA for the CDR3: TGTGCCACCAGCACTGGGACTAGCGGGCGCACAGATACGCAGTATTTT.

This sequence joins TRBV7-3 and TRBJ2-3; D possibly uses TRBD1 or TRBD2 (5 bases each). The germline V gene has CDR1 SGHTA and CDR2 FQGTGA. The CDR3 spans 13 residues. Trimming removed 1 base at V and 9 bases at J, with 11 bases between. DNA for the CDR3: TGTGCCAGCAGCTTAAAGGGGACGGGCACGCAGTATTTT. It yields the protein CASSLKGTGTQYF.

CDR3 loop: CASSWGVGAAHNEQFF. CDR3 bases: TGTGCCAGCAGCTGGGGGGTTGGGGCGGCCCACAATGAGCAGTTCTTC. The chain uses TRBV11-2 and TRBJ2-1; weak D call: TRBD2 (6 bases). V dropped 4 bases and J dropped 5 bases, with 18 bases sitting between them. CDR3 size: 16 residues. Germline CDR1 and CDR2: SGHAT and FQNNGV.

This clonotype showed up just a few times. V usage is TRBV7-6 and J usage is TRBJ2-7; 7 nucleotides line up with TRBD1. Germline CDR1 reads SGHVS; CDR2 reads FNYEAQ. The trim removed 3 bases at V and 5 bases at J, leaving 7 bases unmatched. The CDR3 runs to 14 residues. CDR3 DNA: TGTGCCAGCAGCTTTAGACAGGGTAACAACGAGCAGTACTTC. Translated, it gives CASSFRQGNNEQYF.

CDR3 in DNA: TGTGCCAGCCCCGAGTTTGTCCCAACATGCGGGGATACGCAGTATTTT. Protein sequence: CASPEFVPTCGDTQYF. This chain uses TRBV27 with TRBJ2-3, with D tentatively TRBD2 (5 bases). V shed 8 bases and J shed 6 bases, with 24 bases lying between them. Germline CDR1 MNHEY, CDR2 SMNVEV (reference sequence). The CDR3 sequence is 16 residues long.